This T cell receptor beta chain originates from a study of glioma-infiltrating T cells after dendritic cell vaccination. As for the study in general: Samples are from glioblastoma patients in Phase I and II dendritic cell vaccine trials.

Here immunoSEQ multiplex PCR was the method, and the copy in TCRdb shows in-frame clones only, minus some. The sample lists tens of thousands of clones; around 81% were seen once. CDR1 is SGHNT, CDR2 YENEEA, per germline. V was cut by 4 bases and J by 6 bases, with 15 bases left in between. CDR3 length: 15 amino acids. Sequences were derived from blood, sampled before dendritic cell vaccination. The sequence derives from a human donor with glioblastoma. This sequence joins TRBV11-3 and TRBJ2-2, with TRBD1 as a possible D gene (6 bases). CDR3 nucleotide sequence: TGTGCCAGCAGCTCCTTAGGCAGGGGCGCCGGGGAGCTGTTTTTT. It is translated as CASSSLGRGAGELFF.